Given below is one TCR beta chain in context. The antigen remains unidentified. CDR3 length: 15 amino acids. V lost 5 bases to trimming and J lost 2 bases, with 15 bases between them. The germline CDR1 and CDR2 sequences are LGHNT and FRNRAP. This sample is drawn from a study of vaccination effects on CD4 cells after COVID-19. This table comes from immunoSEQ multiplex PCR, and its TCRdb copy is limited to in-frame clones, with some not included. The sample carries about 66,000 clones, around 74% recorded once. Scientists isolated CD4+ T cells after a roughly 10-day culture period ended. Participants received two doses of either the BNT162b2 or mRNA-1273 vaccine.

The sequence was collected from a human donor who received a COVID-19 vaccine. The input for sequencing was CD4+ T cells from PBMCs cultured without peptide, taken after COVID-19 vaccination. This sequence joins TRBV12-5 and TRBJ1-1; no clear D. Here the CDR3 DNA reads TGTGCTAGTGGTCCGGAACCTGCAGGTAACACTGAAGCTTTCTTT. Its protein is CASGPEPAGNTEAFF.